This T cell receptor beta chain came from a study of shared clonotypes between healthy human individuals. Broader study findings: Sequencing depth was expected to affect clonotype sharing among donors. Of the naive CD4 clonotypes, around 4.8% were shared across several donors.

The assay used deep level. Assay: immunoSEQ multiplex PCR; the TCRdb copy retains only in-frame clones and omits some. The sample consists of around 1.5 million clones, under 99% of them appearing once. Healthy HIV-negative adults without recent acute infections or vaccinations served as donors. Concerning this clone: Its target is not known.

Trimming removed 3 bases at V and 3 bases at J, with 6 bases between. The CDR3 length is 12 residues. Germline lookup yields CDR1 SGHAT and CDR2 FQNNGV. The clonotype comes from a man aged 30-40 years in good health. Material: naive CD4+ T cells sorted from blood. Subset noted: CD45RA+ positively selected. This chain uses TRBV11-2 with TRBJ2-7; D ambiguous. CDR3 coding DNA: TGTGCCAGCAGCTTCCCGAGCTACGAGCAGTACTTC. Amino acid sequence: CASSFPSYEQYF.